Presented here are 22 T cell receptor beta chains from one specimen sequenced in a study of OX40 agonist ivuxolimab in advanced cancers. The table came from immunoSEQ multiplex PCR; TCRdb's copy has only in-frame clones and leaves some out. The sample consists of 77,000 or so clones, around 92% of them appearing once. Sequencing used CD4+ or CD8+ T cells sorted from blood, obtained in a trial of the OX40 agonist ivuxolimab. The source is an adult with an advanced solid tumor such as melanoma, head and neck, liver or kidney cancer.

V and J are TRBV10-3 and TRBJ1-1; D call uncertain. This CDR3 spans 15 amino acids. Germline V gene data show CDR1 as ENHRY and CDR2 as SYGVKD. Between the trimmed V and J ends, which lost 11 bases and 2 bases, there was a span of 21 bases. In DNA, the CDR3 is TGTGCCTCGGGCACACTTTTGGCATATAACACTGAAGCTTTCTTT. Protein sequence: CASGTLLAYNTEAFF.

This sequence joins TRBV18 and TRBJ2-5; 9 bases line up with TRBD1. This CDR3 contains 15 residues. The germline V gene encodes CDR1 KGHSH and CDR2 LQKENI. Losses at the gene ends were 2 bases for V and 1 base for J; bases not matched to a gene: 2. The CDR3 DNA follows: TGTGCCAGCTCACCATTGACAGGGGGCCAAGAGACCCAGTACTTC. Its translation is CASSPLTGGQETQYF.

The chain couples TRBV5-1 to TRBJ2-1, with D unresolved. CDR3 length equals 14 residues. V was trimmed by 4 bases and J by 5 bases, leaving 13 bases between them. Germline-derived CDR1 and CDR2 are SGHRS and YFSETQ. CDR3 amino acids: CASSMPDSNNEQFF. CDR3 DNA sequence: TGCGCCAGCAGCATGCCCGACTCAAACAATGAGCAGTTCTTC. Complete variable domain (other parts from reference TRBV5-1 and TRBJ2-1): KAGVTQTPRYLIKTRGQQVTLSCSPISGHRSVSWYQQTPGQGLQFLFEYFSETQRNKGNFPGRFSGRQFSNSRSEMNVSTLELGDSALYLCASSMPDSNNEQFFGPGTRLTVL.

J is TRBJ1-1 and V is TRBV28; 11 nucleotides match TRBD1. Germline V gene data show CDR1 as MDHEN and CDR2 as SYDVKM. The V segment lost 0 bases and the J segment 6 bases; nucleotides outside the gene matches: 9. The CDR3 is 17 residues long. The CDR3 DNA sequence: TGTGCCAGCAGTTTATGGTCCACGGGACAGGGGGGCTCTGAAGCTTTCTTT. The encoded protein is CASSLWSTGQGGSEAFF.

The gene calls are TRBV28 and TRBJ2-5; TRBD2 aligns across 7 bases. The CDR3 has 16 residues. J gave up 2 bases and V 6 bases, and 12 bases lay outside the gene matches. In germline, CDR1 is MDHEN, CDR2 SYDVKM. Written as DNA, the CDR3 is TGTGCCAGCAGCCTGGGGGTTCTAGCGGATCAAGAGACCCAGTACTTC. Its translation: CASSLGVLADQETQYF. Supplemented by reference TRBV28 and TRBJ2-5, the full variable domain reads DVKVTQSSRYLVKRTGEKVFLECVQDMDHENMFWYRQDPGLGLRLIYFSYDVKMKEKGDIPEGYSVSREKKERFSLILESASTNQTSMYLCASSLGVLADQETQYFGPGTRLLVL.

This chain links TRBV11-2 with TRBJ1-1; maybe TRBD1 (6 bases). The CDR3 consists of 19 residues. Trimming left V 4 bases short and J 6 bases short, with 30 bases between. CDR1 is SGHAT, CDR2 FQNNGV, per germline. CDR3 region: CASSSLKRRTGARGAEAFF. In nucleotides, the CDR3 is TGTGCCAGCAGCTCCCTCAAAAGGCGGACGGGGGCGCGTGGGGCTGAAGCTTTCTTT.

The chain has TRBV6-7 and TRBJ2-6; D unresolved. TRBV6-7 is assigned to the ORF class and has an uncertain function. The V end lost 4 bases, the J end lost 19 bases, and 35 bases lay between the germline ends. The CDR3 consists of 18 residues. The CDR3 sequence: CASSCGERITKSGQRPTF. In DNA form, the CDR3 reads TGTGCCAGCAGTTGCGGAGAGCGTATTACAAAGTCGGGCCAACGTCCTACTTTC.

The V and J genes are TRBV7-9 and TRBJ2-1; D is possibly TRBD1 or TRBD2 (5 bases each). The germline V gene has CDR1 SEHNR and CDR2 FQNEAQ (reference sequence). The CDR3 has 17 residues. V lost 2 bases to trimming and J lost 0 bases, with 14 bases between them. The CDR3 protein is CASSLSSGPSSYNEQFF. Written as DNA, the CDR3 is TGTGCCAGCAGCTTATCCTCGGGGCCCAGCTCCTACAATGAGCAGTTCTTC. Using reference TRBV7-9 and TRBJ2-1 for the parts outside the CDR3, the full variable domain is DTGVSQNPRHKITKRGQNVTFRCDPISEHNRLYWYRQTLGQGPEFLTYFQNEAQLEKSRLLSDRFSAERPKGSFSTLEIQRTEQGDSAMYLCASSLSSGPSSYNEQFFGPGTRLTVL.

The rearrangement links TRBV6-6 to TRBJ2-7, with TRBD2 identical over 10 bases. The CDR3 length is 15 residues. The germline CDR1 and CDR2 sequences are MNHNY and SVGAGI (reference sequence). V trimming: 6 bases; J trimming: 7 bases; junction bases outside the gene matches: 12. The CDR3: CASSPLLAGVEEQYF. In DNA, the CDR3 is TGTGCCAGCAGCCCCCTCCTAGCGGGAGTTGAGGAGCAGTACTTC.

The chain joins TRBV19 to TRBJ2-3, with 13 bases identical to TRBD2. In germline, CDR1 is LNHDA, CDR2 SQIVND (reference sequence). This CDR3 is 16 amino acids long. The V gene end was trimmed by 11 bases and the J gene end by 0 bases; junction bases not matched to a gene: 8. In nucleotides, the CDR3 is TGTGCCTGTGGACTAGCGGGAGACCCTAGCACAGATACGCAGTATTTT. Its protein product is CACGLAGDPSTDTQYF.

This rearrangement joins TRBV11-3 to TRBJ2-3, with 14 bases matching TRBD2. With V trimmed by 7 bases and J by 4 bases, 10 bases remained unmatched. Germline V gene data show CDR1 as SGHNT and CDR2 as YENEEA. The CDR3 has 17 amino acids. The CDR3 here is CASNHFRLAGGPDTQYF. CDR3 sequence (DNA): TGTGCCAGCAACCACTTTCGACTAGCGGGAGGGCCAGATACGCAGTATTTT.

The chain joins TRBV25-1 to TRBJ2-3; a possible D gene is TRBD2 (6 bases). Trimming cost V 4 bases and J 6 bases, with 17 bases left between them. The CDR3 spans 15 residues. Germline assignment: CDR1 MGHDK and CDR2 SYGVNS. CDR3 DNA sequence: TGTGCCAGCAGTGGACCGCACGGGAGTGGGGATACGCAGTATTTT. Translation gives CASSGPHGSGDTQYF.

The V gene is TRBV12-5, the J gene TRBJ2-7; 10 bases agree with TRBD2. Germline loops: CDR1 LGHNT, CDR2 FRNRAP. The J segment lost 0 bases and the V segment lost 7 bases, leaving 15 bases of the junction unmatched. The CDR3 runs to 18 residues. This chain's CDR3 is CASAQTSGFAGLSYEQYF. For the CDR3, the DNA is TGTGCTAGTGCCCAGACTAGCGGGTTTGCTGGGCTCTCCTACGAGCAGTACTTC. Complete variable domain (other parts from reference TRBV12-5 and TRBJ2-7): DARVTQTPRHKVTEMGQEVTMRCQPILGHNTVFWYRQTMMQGLELLAYFRNRAPLDDSGMPKDRFSAEMPDATLATLKIQPSEPRDSAVYFCASAQTSGFAGLSYEQYFGPGTRLTVT.

The gene calls are TRBV6-5 and TRBJ1-2, with unresolved D. V lost 2 bases to trimming and J lost 2 bases, with 6 bases between them. CDR1 is MNHEY, CDR2 SVGAGI, per germline. This CDR3 is 13 amino acids long. The DNA for the CDR3 is TGTGCCAGCAGTTACCGAGACAACTATGGCTACACCTTC. Encoded protein: CASSYRDNYGYTF.

The chain combines TRBV5-4 with TRBJ2-7; the match to TRBD2 covers 11 bases. Looked up from germline, CDR1 is SGHNT and CDR2 is YYREEE (reference sequence). The CDR3 contains 15 residues. V lost 3 bases, J lost 6 bases, and 8 bases stayed unmatched. CDR3 in DNA: TGTGCCAGCAGCTCGGGACTAGCGGTTTACTCCGAGCAGTACTTC. Amino acids: CASSSGLAVYSEQYF.

V and J are TRBV9 and TRBJ1-2, with TRBD1 matching over 9 bases. The V and J ends lost 4 bases and 7 bases, in that order; junction bases with no gene match: 8. CDR1 is SGDLS, CDR2 YYNGEE, per germline. This CDR3 has 14 residues. Here the CDR3 reads CASSPTGTGSGYTF. DNA of the CDR3: TGTGCCAGCAGCCCAACCGGGACAGGGTCTGGCTACACCTTC.

The rearrangement uses TRBV2 and TRBJ2-2; 12 nucleotides align to TRBD2. V was pared by 3 bases and J by 4 bases, with 6 bases of the junction left unmatched. Germline loops: CDR1 SNHLY, CDR2 FYNNEI. This CDR3 has 17 residues. The CDR3 bases are TGTGCCAGCAGTGACCAGACTAGCGGGAGAGGCACCGGGGAGCTGTTTTTT. It yields the protein CASSDQTSGRGTGELFF.

This chain joins TRBV7-2 and TRBJ2-5, with D tentatively TRBD1 (6 bases). The V gene's germline CDR1 is SGHTA and CDR2 FQGNSA. The CDR3 is 15 amino acids. Trimming removed 5 bases at V and 5 bases at J, with 18 bases between. This CDR3 is CASSPARQVRETQYF. The CDR3 DNA is TGTGCCAGCAGCCCGGCCCGACAGGTCAGGGAGACCCAGTACTTC.

The rearrangement uses TRBV5-1 and TRBJ2-1, with TRBD2 as a possible D gene (6 bases). Germline CDR1 SGHRS, CDR2 YFSETQ. CDR3 length: 17 amino acids. The V and J ends lost 4 bases and 1 base respectively, with 18 bases between them. CDR3 nucleotide sequence: TGCGCCAGCAGCCCTCGACGGGACTTTTTTTCCTACAATGAGCAGTTCTTC. Its protein product is CASSPRRDFFSYNEQFF.

This chain joins TRBV7-2 and TRBJ2-7; TRBD2 matches 8 bases. Trimming removed 5 bases from V and 2 bases from J; junction bases left unmatched: 5. CDR1 and CDR2 from the germline V gene are SGHTA and FQGNSA. This CDR3 contains 14 residues. The DNA for the CDR3 is TGTGCCAGCAGCGTCGGGGGGGGAGCCTACGAGCAGTACTTC. Translated: CASSVGGGAYEQYF.

V usage is TRBV11-1 and J usage is TRBJ2-7, with D possibly TRBD1 on 6 matching bases. V lost 5 bases, J lost 5 bases, and 10 bases lay in between. The CDR3 is made up of 12 amino acids. CDR1 is SGHAT and CDR2 is FQDESV in the germline V gene (reference sequence). DNA of the CDR3: TGTGCCAGCAGCCTTAACAGGGACGAGCAGTACTTC. Residues: CASSLNRDEQYF.

The chain uses TRBV29-1 and TRBJ2-1; 7 positions agree with TRBD2. Trimming removed 7 bases from V and 6 bases from J; junction bases left unmatched: 9. The germline CDR1 and CDR2 sequences are SQVTM and ANQGSEA. This CDR3 is built from 13 residues. Here the CDR3 reads CSAAWPGGNEQFF. The CDR3 DNA reads as TGCAGCGCCGCTTGGCCGGGGGGCAATGAGCAGTTCTTC.